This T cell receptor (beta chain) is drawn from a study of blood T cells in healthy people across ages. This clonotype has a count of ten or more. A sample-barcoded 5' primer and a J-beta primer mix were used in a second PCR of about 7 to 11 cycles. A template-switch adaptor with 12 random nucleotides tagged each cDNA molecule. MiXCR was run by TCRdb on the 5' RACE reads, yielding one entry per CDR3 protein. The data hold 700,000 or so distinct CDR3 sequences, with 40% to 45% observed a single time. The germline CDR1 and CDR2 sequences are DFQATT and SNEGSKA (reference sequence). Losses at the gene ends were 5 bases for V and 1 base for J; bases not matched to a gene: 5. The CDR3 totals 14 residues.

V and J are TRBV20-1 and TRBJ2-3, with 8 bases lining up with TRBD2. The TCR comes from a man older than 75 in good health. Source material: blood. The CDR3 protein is CSALAGLGTDTQYF. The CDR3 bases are TGCAGTGCTTTAGCGGGGTTGGGCACAGATACGCAGTATTTT.